This TCR beta chain was captured by sequencing in a study of shared clonotypes between healthy human individuals. Whole-study results and caveats: Measured sharing among donors was expected to vary with sequencing depth.

Germline CDR1 and CDR2: LNHDA and SQIVND (reference sequence). Trimming took off 4 bases at V and 5 bases at J, with 18 bases between the two ends. The CDR3 is made up of 15 amino acids. This clone is a singleton in its sample. What it binds is unknown. Deep-level assay runs were performed. Original methodology: ImmunoSEQ junction-only sequences lacked quality scores, so their filtering differed. Libraries were prepared by immunoSEQ multiplex PCR; TCRdb keeps only in-frame clonotypes and omits some of them. V, J and clone size were drawn from that table, and D and trimming were deduced from the DNA. The table lists around 300,000 clones, around 86% of them singletons, with roughly 17% in the top ten. The authors combined CD45RO+ cells with CCR7-negative CD45RA+ TemRA cells as CD8 memory.

Sequencing was carried out using memory CD8+ T cells sorted from blood. Noted subset: CD45RO+ cells pooled with CCR7-negative TemRA cells. This sequence joins TRBV19 and TRBJ2-7; D is perhaps TRBD1 (6 bases). This clonotype was sampled from a man aged 18 to 29 in good health. The CDR3 loop is CASSTNQDRFHEQYF. The DNA of the CDR3 is TGTGCCAGTAGTACCAACCAAGACAGGTTCCACGAGCAGTACTTC.